These 27 T cell receptor beta chains were all obtained from the same sample, sequenced in a study of Ad26.COV2.S vaccination and SARS-CoV-2 variants. Using immunoSEQ multiplex PCR, the repertoire was profiled, and TCRdb retains in-frame clones only, with some absent. The sample has about 350,000 clones; approximately 90% are singletons. Treatment noted: over 15 received Ad26.COV2.S at low or high dose, single or two shots; 5 received placebo; per-sample allocation not given. Sampling happened 63 days after the first vaccine or placebo injection. Sequenced material: peripheral blood, taken in a trial of Ad26.COV2.S vaccine versus placebo. These receptors were obtained from a person aged 18-65 years who received the Ad26.COV2.S COVID-19 vaccine or a placebo.

The chain has TRBV5-1 and TRBJ2-7; 10 nucleotides align to TRBD2. This CDR3 has 17 amino acids. The V and J ends lost 0 bases and 2 bases, in that order; junction bases with no gene match: 8. CDR1 is SGHRS, CDR2 YFSETQ, per germline. CDR3 nucleotide sequence: TGCGCCAGCAGCTTGGCGGCTAGCGGGAGTCTCACCTACGAGCAGTACTTC. Translated: CASSLAASGSLTYEQYF.

The V and J genes are TRBV4-2 and TRBJ2-2, with D uncertain. This CDR3 contains 12 residues. Germline CDR1 is LGHNA and CDR2 is YNFKEQ. Trimming removed 1 base from V and 6 bases from J, with 3 bases in between. Here the CDR3 DNA reads TGTGCCAGCAGCCAAGTTCCCGGGGAGCTGTTTTTT. Its protein is CASSQVPGELFF.

The rearrangement links TRBV4-2 to TRBJ2-6, with 9 bases that match TRBD1. The CDR3 is 17 amino acids. V lost 4 bases to trimming and J lost 0 bases; unmatched junction nucleotides: 4. In germline, CDR1 is LGHNA, CDR2 YNFKEQ. The CDR3 DNA follows: TGTGCCAGCAGCCCGGGACAGGGAAACTCTGGGGCCAACGTCCTGACTTTC. Residues: CASSPGQGNSGANVLTF.

This sequence joins TRBV6-5 and TRBJ1-2; tentative D call: TRBD1 (6 bases). Trimming left V 5 bases short and J 6 bases short, with 16 bases between. CDR1 is MNHEY, CDR2 SVGAGI, per germline. This CDR3 has 14 amino acids. CDR3 loop: CASSTGGRRDGYTF. CDR3 sequence (DNA): TGTGCCAGCAGTACGGGGGGGCGGCGTGATGGCTACACCTTC.

CDR3 sequence (DNA): TGTGCCAGCAGCTTTACTAGCGGGAGCAATGAGCAGTTCTTC. It yields the protein CASSFTSGSNEQFF. The chain joins TRBV11-2 to TRBJ2-1; 11 bases agree with TRBD2. V lost 3 bases to trimming and J lost 6 bases; unmatched junction nucleotides: 1. This CDR3 spans 14 amino acids. Germline V CDR1 and CDR2: SGHAT, FQNNGV.

The V call is TRBV30, the J call TRBJ1-3; D unclear. V lost 8 bases, J lost 4 bases, and 9 bases lay in between. This CDR3 is 11 amino acids long. Germline lookup yields CDR1 GTSNPN and CDR2 SVGIG (reference sequence). The CDR3 bases are TGTGCCAGTATGAGGGGAAACACCATATATTTT. This gives the protein CASMRGNTIYF.

The V and J genes are TRBV20-1 and TRBJ1-2, with no clear D. The V end lost 6 bases, the J end lost 3 bases, and 8 bases lay between the germline ends. CDR3 length: 11 amino acids. Germline loops: CDR1 DFQATT, CDR2 SNEGSKA (reference sequence). The CDR3 DNA sequence: TGCAGTGCCCCGACGGACTATGGCTACACCTTC. It yields the protein CSAPTDYGYTF.

This clone occurred a few times. At the DNA level, this CDR3 is encoded by other sequences in the same sample as well. This chain uses TRBV3-1 (or the pseudogene TRBV3-2) with TRBJ2-1; D unresolved. The CDR3 extends over 12 amino acids. Germline loops: CDR1 LGHDT, CDR2 YNNKEL (reference sequence). V was cut by 1 base and J by 10 bases, with 8 bases left in between. The CDR3 nucleotides read TGTGCCAGCAGCCAAGGCCGGCGGGAGCAGTTCTTC. As protein: CASSQGRREQFF.

This clone was observed once. V gene TRBV6-5 combines with J gene TRBJ2-7; 7 bases agree with TRBD1. The J segment lost 3 bases and the V segment lost 6 bases, leaving 5 bases of the junction unmatched. The CDR3 spans 13 residues. Germline-derived CDR1 and CDR2 are MNHEY and SVGAGI. The CDR3 reads CASSPTGDYEQYF. CDR3 coding DNA: TGTGCCAGCAGCCCAACAGGGGACTACGAGCAGTACTTC.

V is TRBV28 and J is TRBJ1-5; TRBD1 agrees at 10 bases. This CDR3 contains 17 residues. Germline CDR1 MDHEN, CDR2 SYDVKM. V was clipped by 5 bases and J by 2 bases; unmatched bases: 9. The CDR3 reads CASSRRDRGTRNQPQHF. The CDR3 nucleotides are TGTGCCAGCAGTCGCCGGGACAGGGGAACGCGCAATCAGCCCCAGCATTTT.

The chain joins TRBV6-5 to TRBJ1-1; 8 bases are a match to TRBD1. V lost 7 bases, J lost 1 base, and 5 bases stayed unmatched. Germline CDR1 and CDR2: MNHEY and SVGAGI. The CDR3 has 14 amino acids. The CDR3 here is CASTPGTGNTEAFF. The DNA of the CDR3 is TGTGCCAGCACCCCTGGGACAGGGAACACTGAAGCTTTCTTT.

The chain has TRBV13 and TRBJ2-7; 9 bases match TRBD1. This CDR3 region has 13 residues. Per germline, CDR1 PRHDT and CDR2 FYEKMQ (reference sequence). J was trimmed by 4 bases and V by 5 bases; bases with no gene match: 3. The CDR3 sequence is CASSPGQGYEQYF. The CDR3 nucleotides read TGTGCCAGCAGCCCCGGACAGGGGTACGAGCAGTACTTC.

This chain uses TRBV27 with TRBJ1-5, with D unclear. CDR1 and CDR2 from the germline V gene are MNHEY and SMNVEV (reference sequence). The length of the CDR3 is 14 residues. V dropped 5 bases and J dropped 0 bases, with 8 bases sitting between them. The DNA of the CDR3 is TGTGCCAGCAGTCAGAGGGATAGCAATCAGCCCCAGCATTTT. This sequence encodes CASSQRDSNQPQHF.

This chain connects TRBV19 to TRBJ2-4; weak D call: TRBD1 (5 bases). V shed 1 base and J shed 0 bases, with 7 bases lying between them. Germline V lookup: CDR1 LNHDA, CDR2 SQIVND (reference sequence). CDR3 length: 15 amino acids. This chain's CDR3 is CASSIVGVAKNIQYF. In DNA form, the CDR3 reads TGTGCCAGTAGTATAGTAGGGGTAGCCAAAAACATTCAGTACTTC.

This chain connects TRBV7-6 to TRBJ2-3; 8 bases map to TRBD2. CDR1 and CDR2 from the germline V gene are SGHVS and FNYEAQ. CDR3 length: 16 residues. Losses at the gene ends were 1 base for V and 2 bases for J; bases not matched to a gene: 5. This CDR3 is CASSLELAGFTDTQYF. CDR3 in DNA: TGTGCCAGCAGCTTAGAATTAGCGGGGTTCACAGATACGCAGTATTTT. The full variable domain, with the rest looked up from reference TRBV7-6 and TRBJ2-3, is GAGVSQSPRYKVTKRGQDVALRCDPISGHVSLYWYRQALGQGPEFLTYFNYEAQQDKSGLPNDRFSAERPEGSISTLTIQRTEQRDSAMYRCASSLELAGFTDTQYFGPGTRLTVL.

The chain joins TRBV28 to TRBJ2-7; 11 nucleotides match TRBD2. CDR1 and CDR2 (germline): MDHEN, SYDVKM. V trimming: 7 bases; J trimming: 0 bases; junction bases outside the gene matches: 5. This CDR3 has 15 residues. Here the CDR3 DNA reads TGTGCCAGCATTAACGGGACTAGCGGCTCCTACGAGCAGTACTTC. Its protein is CASINGTSGSYEQYF.

CDR3 bases: TGTGCCACCAGTGACTACGGGACAGGGGGCACAGATACGCAGTATTTT. Residues: CATSDYGTGGTDTQYF. The chain carries TRBV24-1 and TRBJ2-3; TRBD1 agrees at 10 bases. The CDR3 has 16 residues. Germline V gene lookup returns CDR1 KGHDR and CDR2 SFDVKD. Unmatched junction bases numbered 4, after V lost 4 bases and J lost 1 base.

This chain connects TRBV19 to TRBJ2-7; 8 bases line up with TRBD1. V was clipped by 6 bases and J by 2 bases; unmatched bases: 12. There are 16 residues in the CDR3. Germline V gene data show CDR1 as LNHDA and CDR2 as SQIVND (reference sequence). CDR3 amino acids: CASSDLGQGVAYEQYF. CDR3 DNA sequence: TGTGCCAGTAGCGACCTCGGACAGGGAGTAGCCTACGAGCAGTACTTC.

V usage is TRBV2 and J usage is TRBJ2-2; possibly TRBD1 for D (5 bases). V dropped 8 bases and J dropped 0 bases, with 10 bases sitting between them. Per germline, CDR1 SNHLY and CDR2 FYNNEI. The CDR3 consists of 14 residues. The CDR3 nucleotides are TGTGCCAGCGCACGACAGTCGAACACCGGGGAGCTGTTTTTT. It yields the protein CASARQSNTGELFF.

The chain joins TRBV28 to TRBJ1-1, with no clear D. Looked up from germline, CDR1 is MDHEN and CDR2 is SYDVKM. This CDR3 spans 16 amino acids. V shed 9 bases and J shed 0 bases, with 20 bases lying between them. CDR3 nucleotide sequence: TGTGCCAGACAACAAGGGAGGTCCCCGATGAACACTGAAGCTTTCTTT. Its translation: CARQQGRSPMNTEAFF. Variable domain in full (rest from reference TRBV28 and TRBJ1-1): DVKVTQSSRYLVKRTGEKVFLECVQDMDHENMFWYRQDPGLGLRLIYFSYDVKMKEKGDIPEGYSVSREKKERFSLILESASTNQTSMYLCARQQGRSPMNTEAFFGQGTRLTVV.

V and J are TRBV5-1 and TRBJ2-1, with a weak D call TRBD1 (6 bases). The germline V and J ends were trimmed by 3 bases and 0 bases, with 13 bases remaining between them. The germline V gene encodes CDR1 SGHRS and CDR2 YFSETQ. The CDR3 runs 16 residues. Here the CDR3 DNA reads TGCGCCAGCAGCTGGGGGCAGGGAAGCTCCTACAATGAGCAGTTCTTC. This gives the protein CASSWGQGSSYNEQFF.

The chain carries TRBV5-1 and TRBJ1-1, with 10 bases aligning to TRBD1. V lost 1 base, J lost 6 bases, and 6 bases stayed unmatched. CDR3 length: 15 amino acids. Germline lookup yields CDR1 SGHRS and CDR2 YFSETQ. In DNA, the CDR3 is TGCGCCAGCAGCTTGTTATCCGGACAGGGGGCTGAAGCTTTCTTT. It codes for CASSLLSGQGAEAFF.

V gene TRBV6-6 combines with J gene TRBJ1-1, with 8 bases that match TRBD1. The junction had 6 bases not matched to a gene; V was cut back by 4 bases and J by 5 bases. The germline CDR1 and CDR2 sequences are MNHNY and SVGAGI (reference sequence). There are 14 residues in the CDR3. CDR3 in DNA: TGTGCCAGCAGTTCAGGGGGCGTCCCGACTGAAGCTTTCTTT. It encodes CASSSGGVPTEAFF.

The J gene is TRBJ2-1, the V gene TRBV7-9; TRBD2 matches 12 bases. Germline lookup yields CDR1 SEHNR and CDR2 FQNEAQ (reference sequence). J gave up 6 bases and V 3 bases, and 15 bases lay outside the gene matches. The CDR3 has 19 amino acids. CDR3 residues: CASSFRTSGVEGVLNEQFF. The DNA of the CDR3 is TGTGCCAGCAGCTTCAGGACTAGCGGGGTGGAAGGGGTACTCAATGAGCAGTTCTTC.

The chain carries TRBV7-8 and TRBJ2-1, with TRBD2 matching 15 bases. The CDR3 is 15 residues long. Trimming at V came to 7 bases and at J to 8 bases, leaving 6 bases not matched to a gene. Germline V CDR1 and CDR2: SGHVS, FQNEAQ. The CDR3 DNA follows: TGTGCCAGCACCGGACTAGCGGGGGGGCCCGATGAGCAGTTCTTC. This translates into CASTGLAGGPDEQFF.

This clone turned up a few times. V and J are TRBV7-2 and TRBJ2-3; D may match TRBD1 or TRBD2 (5 bases each). This CDR3 comprises 13 residues. V was clipped by 8 bases and J by 5 bases, with 14 bases between them. CDR1 SGHTA and CDR2 FQGNSA come from the germline V gene. In DNA form, the CDR3 reads TGTGCCAGCGGAACCAGGGAGAAAGATACGCAGTATTTT. Translated, it gives CASGTREKDTQYF.

In the case of this clone: At one end the junction does not follow the germline gene, possibly because of a read error. The gene calls are TRBV5-5 and TRBJ1-6; D is perhaps TRBD1 (6 bases). The V gene's germline CDR1 is SGHKS and CDR2 YYEKEE (reference sequence). CDR3 length: 14 amino acids. Here the CDR3 reads CASSLSGHKSPLHF. CDR3 DNA: TGTGCCAGCAGCTTGTCGGGACATAAATCACCCCTCCACTTT. Variable domain in full (rest from reference TRBV5-5 and TRBJ1-6): DAGVTQSPTHLIKTRGQQVTLRCSPISGHKSVSWYQQVLGQGPQFIFQYYEKEERGRGNFPDRFSARQFPNYSSELNVNALLLGDSALYLCASSLSGHKSPLHFGNGTRLTVT.